A single TCR beta chain is shown here with its context. V was cut by 5 bases and J by 4 bases, with 7 bases left in between. This CDR3 region has 12 residues. In germline, CDR1 is PRHDT, CDR2 FYEKMQ (reference sequence). This record belongs to a study of technical replicates of blood from a handful of donors. TCRdb's copy holds only in-frame clones and misses some; the assay was immunoSEQ multiplex PCR. Altogether tens of thousands of clones are present, around 94% being singletons, with the ten largest covering over 0.2%. The chain uses TRBV13 and TRBJ2-3; D remains unclear. The sequenced sample consisted of T cells isolated from PBMCs. This TCR came from a human donor in good health. The CDR3 nucleotides read TGTGCCAGCAGCCTATCTTCAGATACGCAGTATTTT. This encodes CASSLSSDTQYF.